One and the same sample provided the 8 T cell receptor beta chains below, sequenced in a study of identical twins. TCRdb called the 5' RACE reads again in MiXCR, with one record for every CDR3 protein. The sample consists of hundreds of thousands of distinct CDR3 sequences, about 12% of them appearing once. These data are also associated with another study on yellow fever vaccine responses in identical twins.

Sequencing was carried out using PBMCs. These receptors were obtained from a woman between 18 and 29 years old in good health.

A few counts support this clonotype. The chain has TRBV5-1 and TRBJ2-1; TRBD2 matches 8 bases. The V gene end was trimmed by 0 bases and the J gene end by 3 bases; junction bases not matched to a gene: 5. The CDR3 length is 16 residues. The germline V gene has CDR1 SGHRS and CDR2 YFSETQ. This chain's CDR3 is CASSLVGTRSYNEQFF. CDR3 DNA: TGCGCCAGCAGCTTGGTTGGGACTAGAAGCTACAATGAGCAGTTCTTC.

The gene calls are TRBV7-2 and TRBJ2-2, with D possibly TRBD1 on 5 matching bases. V lost 3 bases, J lost 1 base, and 9 bases lay in between. CDR1 and CDR2 from the germline V gene are SGHTA and FQGNSA. There are 15 residues in the CDR3. The CDR3 sequence is CASSFGHQNTGELFF. DNA for the CDR3: TGTGCCAGCAGCTTCGGACACCAGAACACCGGGGAGCTGTTTTTT.

In nucleotides, the CDR3 is TGTGCCAGCAGCCATCCTCCTTACAATGAGCAGTTCTTC. Translation: CASSHPPYNEQFF. The chain has TRBV7-6 and TRBJ2-1; D not certain. CDR3 length: 13 amino acids. CDR1 is SGHVS and CDR2 is FNYEAQ in the germline V gene. V was shortened by 5 bases and J by 4 bases, with 9 bases between the two germline ends.

This clonotype was seen repeatedly, ten times or more. The gene calls are TRBV28 and TRBJ2-7; D is undetermined. V was pared by 6 bases and J by 0 bases, with 9 bases between. The CDR3 contains 13 residues. Germline assignment: CDR1 MDHEN and CDR2 SYDVKM. The CDR3 region has the DNA TGTGCCAGCAGGGACGTAGACTCCTACGAGCAGTACTTC. Protein product: CASRDVDSYEQYF.

This clonotype came up many times. CDR3 sequence (DNA): TGTGCCAGCAGCGAACTCTACGAGCAGTACTTC. Its translation: CASSELYEQYF. The genes are TRBV6-1 and TRBJ2-7; D gene unclear. The CDR3 is 11 residues long. Deletions cut 6 bases from V and 3 bases from J, with 6 bases between. Germline CDR1 MNHNS, CDR2 SASEGT.

There are a few counts of this clonotype. This rearrangement joins TRBV12-3 or TRBV12-4 to TRBJ1-2; TRBD1 agrees at 7 bases. CDR3 length equals 15 residues. Trimming at V came to 5 bases and at J to 4 bases, leaving 10 bases not matched to a gene. Written as DNA, the CDR3 is TGTGCCAGCAGTAGGACAGGACTGGCTGGCTATGGCTACACCTTC. Translated, it gives CASSRTGLAGYGYTF.

This clonotype was counted only a few times. V is TRBV7-6 and J is TRBJ1-1, with TRBD1 matching over 10 bases. CDR1 and CDR2 from the germline V gene are SGHVS and FNYEAQ. The V and J ends lost 5 bases and 7 bases, in that order; junction bases with no gene match: 4. CDR3 size: 13 residues. The CDR3 protein is CASSRGDRGEAFF. CDR3 DNA sequence: TGTGCCAGCAGCCGCGGGGACAGGGGTGAAGCTTTCTTT.

This chain joins TRBV13 and TRBJ2-7, with TRBD2 matching 13 bases. This CDR3 spans 16 amino acids. Trimming cost V 5 bases and J 2 bases; bases outside gene matches: 6. Germline V gene sequence: CDR1 PRHDT, CDR2 FYEKMQ (reference sequence). CDR3 loop: CASSPQGLAGTYEQYF. The CDR3 bases are TGTGCCAGCAGCCCCCAGGGACTAGCGGGGACCTACGAGCAGTACTTC.